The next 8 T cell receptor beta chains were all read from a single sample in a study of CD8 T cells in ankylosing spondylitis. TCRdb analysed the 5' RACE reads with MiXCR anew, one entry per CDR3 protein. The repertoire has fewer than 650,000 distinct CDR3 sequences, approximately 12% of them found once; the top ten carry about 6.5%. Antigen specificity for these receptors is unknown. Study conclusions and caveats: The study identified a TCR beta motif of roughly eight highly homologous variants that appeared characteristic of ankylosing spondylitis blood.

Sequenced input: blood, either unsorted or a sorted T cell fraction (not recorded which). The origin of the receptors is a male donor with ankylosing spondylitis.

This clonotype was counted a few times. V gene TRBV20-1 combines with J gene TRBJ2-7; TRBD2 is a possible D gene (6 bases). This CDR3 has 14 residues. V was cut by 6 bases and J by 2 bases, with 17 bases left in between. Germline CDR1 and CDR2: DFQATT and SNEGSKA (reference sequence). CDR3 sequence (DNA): TGCAGTGCCCGCGGGGTAGGGCTGGCCTACGAGCAGTACTTC. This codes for CSARGVGLAYEQYF.

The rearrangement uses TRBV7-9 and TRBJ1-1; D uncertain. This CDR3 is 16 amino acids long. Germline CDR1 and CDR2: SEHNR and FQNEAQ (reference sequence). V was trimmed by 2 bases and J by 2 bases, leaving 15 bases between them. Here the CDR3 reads CASSLIIRGSNTEAFF. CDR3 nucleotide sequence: TGTGCCAGCAGCTTAATCATCCGGGGAAGCAACACTGAAGCTTTCTTT. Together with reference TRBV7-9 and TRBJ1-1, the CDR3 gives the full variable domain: DTGVSQNPRHKITKRGQNVTFRCDPISEHNRLYWYRQTLGQGPEFLTYFQNEAQLEKSRLLSDRFSAERPKGSFSTLEIQRTEQGDSAMYLCASSLIIRGSNTEAFFGQGTRLTVV.

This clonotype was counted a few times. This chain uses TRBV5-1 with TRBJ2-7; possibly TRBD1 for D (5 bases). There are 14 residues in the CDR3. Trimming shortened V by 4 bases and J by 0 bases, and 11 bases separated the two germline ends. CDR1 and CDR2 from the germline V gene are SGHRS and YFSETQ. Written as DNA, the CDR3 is TGCGCCAGCAGCCACGGACAAGGCTCCTACGAGCAGTACGTC. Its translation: CASSHGQGSYEQYV.

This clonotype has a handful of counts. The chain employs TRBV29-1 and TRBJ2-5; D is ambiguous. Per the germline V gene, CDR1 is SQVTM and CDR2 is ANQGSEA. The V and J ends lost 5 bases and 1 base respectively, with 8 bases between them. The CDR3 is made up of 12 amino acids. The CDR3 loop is CSVTWGQETQYF. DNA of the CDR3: TGCAGCGTTACGTGGGGCCAAGAGACCCAGTACTTC.

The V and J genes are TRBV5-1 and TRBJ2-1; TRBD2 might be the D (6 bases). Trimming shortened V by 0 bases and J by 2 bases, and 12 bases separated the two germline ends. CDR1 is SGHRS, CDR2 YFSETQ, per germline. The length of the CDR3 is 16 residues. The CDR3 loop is CASSLGGGIPYNEQFF. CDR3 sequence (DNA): TGCGCCAGCAGCTTGGGTGGCGGGATACCCTACAATGAGCAGTTCTTC.

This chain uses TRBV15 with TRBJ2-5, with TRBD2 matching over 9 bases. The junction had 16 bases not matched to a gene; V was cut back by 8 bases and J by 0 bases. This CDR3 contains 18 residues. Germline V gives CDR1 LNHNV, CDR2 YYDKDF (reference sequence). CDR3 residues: CATGLGSWREGDQETQYF. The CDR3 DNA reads TGTGCCACCGGATTGGGGAGTTGGCGGGAGGGAGACCAAGAGACCCAGTACTTC. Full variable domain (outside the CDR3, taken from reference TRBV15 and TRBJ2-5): DAMVIQNPRYQVTQFGKPVTLSCSQTLNHNVMYWYQQKSSQAPKLLFHYYDKDFNNEADTPDNFQSRRPNTSFCFLDIRSPGLGDTAMYLCATGLGSWREGDQETQYFGPGTRLLVL.

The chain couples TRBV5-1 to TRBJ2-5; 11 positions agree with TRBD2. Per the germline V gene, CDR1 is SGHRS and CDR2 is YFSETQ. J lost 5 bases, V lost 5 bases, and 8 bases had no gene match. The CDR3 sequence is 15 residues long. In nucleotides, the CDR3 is TGCGCCAGCAGGGAGACTAGCGGGGCGATGGAGACCCAGTACTTC. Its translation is CASRETSGAMETQYF. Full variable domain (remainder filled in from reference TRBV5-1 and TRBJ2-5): KAGVTQTPRYLIKTRGQQVTLSCSPISGHRSVSWYQQTPGQGLQFLFEYFSETQRNKGNFPGRFSGRQFSNSRSEMNVSTLELGDSALYLCASRETSGAMETQYFGPGTRLLVL.

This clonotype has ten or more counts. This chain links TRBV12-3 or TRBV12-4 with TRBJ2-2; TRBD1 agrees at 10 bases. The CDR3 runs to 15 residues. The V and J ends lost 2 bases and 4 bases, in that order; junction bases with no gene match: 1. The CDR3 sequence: CASSLRTGGTGELFF. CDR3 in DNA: TGTGCCAGCAGTTTACGGACAGGGGGCACCGGGGAGCTGTTTTTT.